What follows describes a single T cell receptor (beta chain). The identical CDR3 is also encoded by other nucleotide sequences in the sample. This record belongs to a study of OX40 agonist ivuxolimab in advanced cancers. TCRdb's table, derived via immunoSEQ multiplex PCR, lists solely in-frame clones and lacks some. The sample records about 58,000 clones, roughly 80% being singletons. Source: CD4+ or CD8+ T cells sorted from blood, taken in a trial of the OX40 agonist ivuxolimab. This TCR was recovered from an adult with an advanced solid tumor such as melanoma, head and neck, liver or kidney cancer.

CDR3 nucleotide sequence: TGTGCCAGCAGCCGAACAGGGACAGATACGCAGTATTTT. Protein: CASSRTGTDTQYF. V and J are TRBV4-2 and TRBJ2-3, with D maybe TRBD1 (6 bases). Looked up from germline, CDR1 is LGHNA and CDR2 is YNFKEQ. The CDR3 consists of 13 residues. V was pared by 4 bases and J by 3 bases, with 8 bases between.